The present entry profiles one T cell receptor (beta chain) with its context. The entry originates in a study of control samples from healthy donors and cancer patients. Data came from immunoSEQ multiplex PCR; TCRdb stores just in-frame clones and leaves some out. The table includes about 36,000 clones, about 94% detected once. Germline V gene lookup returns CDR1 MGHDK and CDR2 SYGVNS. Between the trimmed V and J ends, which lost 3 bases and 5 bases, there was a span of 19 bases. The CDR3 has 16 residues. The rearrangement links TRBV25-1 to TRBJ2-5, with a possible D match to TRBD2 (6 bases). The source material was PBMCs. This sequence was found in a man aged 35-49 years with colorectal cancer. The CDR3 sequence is CASSDRRREKRETQYF. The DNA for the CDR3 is TGTGCCAGCAGTGACCGGAGGAGGGAGAAACGGGAGACCCAGTACTTC.